Listed below are T cell receptor beta chains from one sample, sequenced in a study of blood T cell repertoires in COVID-19. TCRdb's table, derived via immunoSEQ multiplex PCR, lists solely in-frame clones and lacks some. Of 210,000 or so clones detected, around 85% appear once; the ten largest clones hold roughly 13%. The material sequenced was peripheral blood. These receptors were obtained from a man aged 50-60 years who had recovered from COVID-19. Each CDR3 is given with its conserved first and last residue. A D gene is named only where the DNA matches it firmly. Size is stated for part of the rows, as once, few or many counts, or as a class when the clone is expanded.

CDR3	DNA	length	V	J	D	size
CASNIQANTGELFF	TGTGCCAGTAATATCCAGGCGAACACCGGGGAGCTGTTTTTT	14	TRBV19	TRBJ2-2	-	-
CASRGQGYYGYTF	TGCGCCAGCAGGGGACAGGGATACTATGGCTACACCTTC	13	TRBV10-2	TRBJ1-2	TRBD1	-
CASSPSGLGTYEQYF	TGTGCCAGTAGCCCTTCAGGGTTGGGAACCTACGAGCAGTACTTC	15	TRBV19	TRBJ2-7	-	once
CATSRLGGSGDGYTF	TGTGCCACCAGCAGGCTAGGAGGGTCGGGGGATGGCTACACCTTC	15	TRBV15	TRBJ1-2	-	-
CASSPYSTGMENEQYF	TGTGCCAGCAGCCCGTATTCAACAGGGATGGAGAACGAGCAGTACTTC	16	TRBV7-2	TRBJ2-7	-	once
CASSTRGRGDIQYF	TGTGCCAGTAGTACCAGGGGGCGCGGAGACATTCAGTACTTC	14	TRBV19	TRBJ2-4	TRBD1	-
CASSQVHRDRQQSFLYNEQFF	TGTGCCAGCAGCCAAGTTCACCGGGACAGGCAACAAAGTTTCCTCTACAATGAGCAGTTCTTC	21	TRBV14	TRBJ2-1	TRBD1	-
CASSNRGVNIQYF	TGTGCCAGCAGTAACAGGGGTGTAAACATTCAGTACTTC	13	TRBV6-5	TRBJ2-4	TRBD1	-
CASSPGAQGAVETF	TGCGCCAGCAGCCCGGGGGCACAGGGGGCGGTCGAAACCTTC	14	TRBV5-1	TRBJ1-2	TRBD1	few
CASSQGQYSGNTIYF	TGTGCCAGCAGCCAAGGACAGTACTCTGGAAACACCATATATTTT	15	TRBV14	TRBJ1-3	-	-
CASSPTGTGGNNEQFF	TGTGCCAGCAGCCCAACCGGGACAGGGGGAAACAATGAGCAGTTCTTC	16	TRBV7-3	TRBJ2-1	TRBD1	-
CATSDSYQETQYF	TGTGCCACCAGTGATTCCTACCAAGAGACCCAGTACTTC	13	TRBV24-1	TRBJ2-5	-	-
CASGRTGQETQYF	TGTGCCTCCGGCCGGACAGGCCAAGAGACCCAGTACTTC	13	TRBV9	TRBJ2-5	TRBD1	-
CASHLGERELGTGELFF	TGTGCCAGTCACCTCGGAGAGCGGGAGCTGGGAACCGGGGAGCTGTTTTTT	17	TRBV19	TRBJ2-2	TRBD2	-
CAWSAGTRTYEQYF	TGTGCCTGGAGTGCGGGGACTAGGACCTACGAGCAGTACTTC	14	TRBV30	TRBJ2-7	TRBD2	-
CASSMRGAAKNIQYF	TGTGCCAGTAGTATGCGGGGTGCGGCCAAAAACATTCAGTACTTC	15	TRBV19	TRBJ2-4	-	-
CASSLMRGANEQFF	TGTGCCAGCAGCTTAATGCGGGGGGCCAATGAGCAGTTCTTC	14	TRBV7-3	TRBJ2-1	TRBD2	-
CASSSTGGGDTQYF	TGCGCCAGCAGCTCGACGGGGGGCGGAGATACGCAGTATTTT	14	TRBV5-1	TRBJ2-3	-	once
CASSRTGAGNPEAFF	TGTGCCAGTAGCCGGACAGGGGCAGGGAATCCTGAAGCTTTCTTT	15	TRBV19	TRBJ1-1	TRBD1	-
CASSSTGRETQYF	TGTGCCAGCAGTTCTACAGGGCGGGAGACCCAGTACTTC	13	TRBV6-5	TRBJ2-5	-	-
CASSTFGGRVEQFF	TGTGCCAGCAGCACGTTCGGCGGGAGGGTTGAGCAGTTCTTC	14	TRBV7-8	TRBJ2-1	TRBD2	-
CASSIDGDRTQYF	TGTGCCAGTAGTATAGACGGAGACCGTACGCAGTATTTT	13	TRBV19	TRBJ2-3	-	-
CASTNEGLDYTQYF	TGTGCCAGCACCAACGAGGGTCTAGATTATACGCAGTATTTT	14	TRBV6-6	TRBJ2-3	-	-
CASRGGASPGYTF	TGTGCCAGCCGGGGGGGCGCGAGTCCTGGCTACACCTTC	13	TRBV28	TRBJ1-2	-	-
CAWSGGHRATNEKLFF	TGTGCCTGGAGTGGTGGACATCGGGCAACTAATGAAAAACTGTTTTTT	16	TRBV30	TRBJ1-4	-	-
CASSLEGGEQFF	TGCGCCAGCAGCTTGGAGGGAGGTGAGCAGTTCTTC	12	TRBV5-1	TRBJ2-1	-	-
CASSDPRGRVGDTEAFF	TGTGCCAGCAGCGATCCCAGGGGGCGAGTGGGGGACACTGAAGCTTTCTTT	17	TRBV28	TRBJ1-1	TRBD1	-
CASSLGRLAGVAGELFF	TGTGCCAGCAGCTTAGGCCGGCTAGCGGGAGTCGCCGGGGAGCTGTTTTTT	17	TRBV11-2	TRBJ2-2	TRBD2	few
CASSPLNTGELFF	TGCGCCAGCAGTCCTCTAAACACCGGGGAGCTGTTTTTT	13	TRBV23-1	TRBJ2-2	-	-
CASRFLGQASAGYTF	TGTGCCAGTAGATTTCTGGGACAGGCCAGCGCGGGCTACACCTTC	15	TRBV19	TRBJ1-2	TRBD1	few
CASSGLVDGYTF	TGCGCCAGCAGCGGACTGGTTGATGGCTACACCTTC	12	TRBV5-1	TRBJ1-2	-	-
CASSRSGLTYEQYF	TGTGCCAGTAGTCGGTCAGGACTTACGTACGAGCAGTACTTC	14	TRBV19	TRBJ2-7	-	-
CASSHKREGAEQFF	TGTGCCAGCAGCCACAAGCGGGAGGGCGCTGAGCAGTTCTTC	14	TRBV7-8	TRBJ2-1	TRBD2	-
CASSWRTSGLGGELFF	TGTGCCAGCAGCTGGCGGACTAGCGGGTTGGGCGGGGAGCTGTTTTTT	16	TRBV7-2	TRBJ2-2	TRBD2	-
CATNPLTGAPYGYTF	TGTGCCACCAACCCTCTGACAGGGGCCCCCTATGGCTACACCTTC	15	TRBV15	TRBJ1-2	TRBD1	-
CASSLSTSGGQETQYF	TGTGCCAGCAGCTTATCGACTAGCGGGGGTCAAGAGACCCAGTACTTC	16	TRBV11-2	TRBJ2-5	TRBD2	few